This TCR beta chain was profiled in a study of blood T cell repertoires in COVID-19. Study-wide background: Collection of acute and convalescent COVID-19 samples took place in the United States, Italy and Spain. T cells, B-cell-depleted T cells, or PBMCs provided the cDNA or gDNA that served as material.

The CDR3 consists of 12 residues. Germline V gene data show CDR1 as MNHEY and CDR2 as SMNVEV (reference sequence). V gave up 5 bases and J gave up 3 bases, with 5 bases separating them. In the study's own analysis: How many nucleated cells were present was estimated from reference gene primer amplification. The data were produced by immunoSEQ multiplex PCR, yet TCRdb's version contains in-frame clones alone and is incomplete. For V, J and clone size, that table is used; D and trimming come from the DNA. The sample comprises about 120,000 clones, roughly 80% of which are singletons, and around 5.9% rests with the top ten.

The sequence derives from a man aged 65 to 79 with acute or convalescent COVID-19. The chain links TRBV27 to TRBJ2-1, with D hard to call. The sequencing input was peripheral blood. CDR3 in DNA: TGTGCCAGCAGTCCCCGCTACAATGAGCAGTTCTTC. Amino acids: CASSPRYNEQFF.